The next 17 T cell receptor beta chains were all read from a single sample in a study of blood T cell repertoires in COVID-19. Some clones are missing from TCRdb's copy, which holds only in-frame ones; the method was immunoSEQ multiplex PCR. The sample has 140,000 to 150,000 clones, around 90% seen once. The sample taken for sequencing was peripheral blood. The receptors derive from a woman between 45 and 65 years old with acute or convalescent COVID-19.

This clone occurred once. J is TRBJ1-2 and V is TRBV5-5; 7 nucleotides agree with TRBD1. J gave up 8 bases and V 4 bases, and 8 bases lay outside the gene matches. Germline CDR1 is SGHKS and CDR2 is YYEKEE (reference sequence). The CDR3 is 13 amino acids. Here the CDR3 DNA reads TGTGCCAGCAGCCCAACAGGGGTTCAGGGCTACACCTTC. This encodes CASSPTGVQGYTF.

In nucleotides, the CDR3 is TGTGCCTGGAGCGAGGACACGAACACTGAAGCTTTCTTT. Protein sequence: CAWSEDTNTEAFF. The V gene is TRBV30, the J gene TRBJ1-1; perhaps TRBD1 as D (5 bases). The ends were cut back, 3 bases at V and 1 base at J, with 9 bases in the middle. Germline CDR1 and CDR2: GTSNPN and SVGIG (reference sequence). This CDR3 comprises 13 residues.

In its sample, this clone was seen a few times. The rearrangement joins TRBV10-3 to TRBJ1-2, with D possibly matching TRBD1 (5 bases). The CDR3 sequence is 13 residues long. Germline CDR1 ENHRY, CDR2 SYGVKD. V was cut by 2 bases and J by 3 bases, with 7 bases left in between. Here the CDR3 reads CAISEDSYYGYTF. The CDR3 DNA reads as TGTGCCATCAGTGAGGACAGCTACTATGGCTACACCTTC.

This chain links TRBV12-3 or TRBV12-4 with TRBJ1-2; maybe TRBD1 (6 bases). The CDR3 runs 13 residues. Trimming removed 6 bases from V and 4 bases from J, with 12 bases in between. CDR3 sequence (DNA): TGTGCCAGCAGGGAAGGGGGATCCTATGGCTACACCTTC. Translation gives CASREGGSYGYTF.

The sample holds one count of this clone. The chain employs TRBV18 and TRBJ2-2; tentatively, D is TRBD2 (6 bases). Trimming stripped 8 bases from V and 1 base from J, with 11 bases between. CDR1 and CDR2 from the germline V gene are KGHSH and LQKENI. The CDR3 is 14 amino acids. CDR3 nucleotide sequence: TGTGCCAGCGAGACTAGAGTGAACACCGGGGAGCTGTTTTTT. This translates into CASETRVNTGELFF.

V gene TRBV25-1 combines with J gene TRBJ2-3; D remains ambiguous. The CDR3 is 11 amino acids. Germline loops: CDR1 MGHDK, CDR2 SYGVNS. Trimming removed 8 bases at V and 4 bases at J, with 7 bases between. The CDR3 DNA reads as TGTGCCAGCCTTCGTGCAGATACGCAGTATTTT. Translating gives CASLRADTQYF.

The rearrangement uses TRBV27 and TRBJ1-6, with TRBD1 matching 7 bases. Germline CDR1 MNHEY, CDR2 SMNVEV (reference sequence). This CDR3 region has 17 residues. With V trimmed by 2 bases and J by 8 bases, 12 bases remained unmatched. The chain's CDR3 is CASSLKWVGTVDSPLHF. The CDR3 DNA follows: TGTGCCAGCAGTTTAAAGTGGGTTGGGACAGTGGATTCACCCCTCCACTTT.

The chain employs TRBV20-1 and TRBJ2-5; 8 bases are a match to TRBD2. The CDR3 has 15 amino acids. Germline loops: CDR1 DFQATT, CDR2 SNEGSKA (reference sequence). V lost 3 bases, J lost 1 base, and 7 bases stayed unmatched. The DNA of the CDR3 is TGCAGTGCTAGTTTTGCGGGAGGTTTCCAAGAGACCCAGTACTTC. It encodes CSASFAGGFQETQYF.

The chain links TRBV19 to TRBJ1-1; the D gene is possibly TRBD1 (6 bases). CDR3 size: 15 residues. Germline values: CDR1 LNHDA, CDR2 SQIVND (reference sequence). The V end was cut by 9 bases, the J end by 0 bases, with 17 bases between. The CDR3 protein is CASFLQGTLNTEAFF. The CDR3 DNA is TGTGCCAGCTTTCTACAGGGAACACTGAACACTGAAGCTTTCTTT.

The chain combines TRBV19 with TRBJ1-1; D is possibly TRBD1 (6 bases). The V gene lost 3 bases and the J gene lost 7 bases, with 12 bases spanning the gap. This CDR3 comprises 13 residues. Germline-derived CDR1 and CDR2 are LNHDA and SQIVND (reference sequence). CDR3 sequence reads: CASSMTQGIEAFF. In DNA form, the CDR3 reads TGTGCCAGTAGTATGACACAGGGAATTGAAGCTTTCTTT.

The chain employs TRBV28 and TRBJ1-3; 7 bases agree with TRBD1. Germline trimming cut 4 bases from V and 5 bases from J; bases unmatched to any gene: 8. Germline CDR1 MDHEN, CDR2 SYDVKM. This CDR3 has 15 amino acids. CDR3 DNA sequence: TGTGCCAGCAGTTCAGAACAGGGGTCCAGAAACACCATATATTTT. Residues: CASSSEQGSRNTIYF.

CDR3 amino acids: CAWLRQGWTEAFF. The CDR3, as DNA: TGTGCCTGGCTTCGACAGGGTTGGACTGAAGCTTTCTTT. The chain combines TRBV30 with TRBJ1-1, with 7 nucleotides matching TRBD1. Germline-derived CDR1 and CDR2 are GTSNPN and SVGIG (reference sequence). V gave up 5 bases and J gave up 5 bases; unmatched junction bases: 8. The CDR3 spans 13 residues. Looking up the rest from reference TRBV30 and TRBJ1-1 gives the full variable domain: SQTIHQWPATLVQPVGSPLSLECTVEGTSNPNLYWYRQAAGRGLQLLFYSVGIGQISSEVPQNLSASRPQDRQFILSSKKLLLSDSGFYLCAWLRQGWTEAFFGQGTRLTVV.

This sequence joins TRBV5-1 and TRBJ2-2; the match to TRBD2 covers 7 bases. After removal of 2 bases from V and 2 bases from J, the junction contained 6 bases not matched to a gene. The CDR3 spans 16 residues. Per the germline V gene, CDR1 is SGHRS and CDR2 is YFSETQ. The CDR3 DNA follows: TGCGCCAGCAGCTTCGCCGGGACTACTAACACCGGGGAGCTGTTTTTT. Amino acid sequence: CASSFAGTTNTGELFF.

This clone came up once. V gene TRBV12-3 or TRBV12-4 combines with J gene TRBJ2-7; 10 bases agree with TRBD1. This CDR3 contains 13 residues. With 8 bases clipped from V and 4 bases from J, the junction kept 5 bases outside the gene matches. DNA of the CDR3: TGTGCCAGCCAAGACAGGGGGCAGTACGAGCAGTACTTC. Protein: CASQDRGQYEQYF.

This sequence joins TRBV2 and TRBJ2-1, with no clear D. The CDR3 has 12 residues. V lost 5 bases and J lost 5, with 7 bases in between. CDR1 and CDR2 (germline): SNHLY, FYNNEI. The CDR3 DNA reads as TGTGCCAGCAGTTTAGAGGACAATGAGCAGTTCTTC. The encoded protein is CASSLEDNEQFF.

The chain uses TRBV11-1 and TRBJ2-1, with 9 bases aligning to TRBD2. Looked up from germline, CDR1 is SGHAT and CDR2 is FQDESV (reference sequence). Trimming cost V 4 bases and J 13 bases; bases outside gene matches: 17. The CDR3 consists of 16 residues. In DNA form, the CDR3 reads TGTGCCAGCAGCTCGCTGGGCGGGGGGGCCCCAGAGAGTCAGTTCTTC. This sequence encodes CASSSLGGGAPESQFF.

This sequence joins TRBV3-1 (or the pseudogene TRBV3-2) and TRBJ1-2; D is possibly TRBD1 (5 bases). The germline V gene encodes CDR1 LGHDT and CDR2 YNNKEL (reference sequence). The CDR3 has 13 residues. Between the trimmed V and J ends, which lost 0 bases and 8 bases, there was a span of 10 bases. The chain's CDR3 is CASSQDRVGGYTF. The CDR3 DNA reads as TGTGCCAGCAGCCAAGACAGGGTAGGCGGCTACACCTTC.